This is a list of T cell receptor beta chains from one sample in a study of blood T cells in healthy people across ages. Via MiXCR, TCRdb re-called the 5' RACE reads, giving one row per CDR3 protein. The sample carries about 1.4 million distinct CDR3 sequences, approximately 59% recorded once. The sequencing input was blood. Receptor source: a man in his late teens or twenties in good health. The CDR3 runs from the conserved cysteine through the conserved F or W. A D gene is named only where the DNA matches it firmly. Not all rows give a size; the values are once, few, many and, for expanded clones, a class.

V gene,D gene,J gene,clone size,CDR3 protein,CDR3 DNA
TRBV28,NA,TRBJ1-6,once,CASSSLGGRNSPLHF,TGTGCCAGCAGTTCCCTCGGGGGGCGGAATTCACCCCTCCACTTT
TRBV3-1,NA,TRBJ2-5,NA,CASSQELGTGLTKTQYF,TGTGCCAGCAGCCAAGAGCTTGGTACGGGTCTAACAAAGACCCAGTACTTC
TRBV14,NA,TRBJ2-7,NA,CASSQFLTGYEQYF,TGTGCCAGCAGCCAATTTCTGACAGGCTACGAGCAGTACTTC
TRBV18,NA,TRBJ1-2,NA,CASSPRGEDPVYGYTF,TGTGCCAGCTCACCCCGAGGGGAGGACCCCGTCTATGGCTACACCTTC
TRBV10-3,TRBD1,TRBJ2-4,NA,CAISEGAGGSIQYF,TGTGCCATCAGTGAGGGGGCAGGGGGCAGCATTCAGTACTTC
TRBV5-1,TRBD1,TRBJ1-2,few,CASSLTLPGQGDGYTF,TGCGCCAGCAGCTTGACCTTACCGGGACAGGGTGATGGCTACACCTTC
TRBV5-1,NA,TRBJ2-5,NA,CASSVTAFQETQYF,TGCGCCAGCAGCGTGACAGCGTTCCAAGAGACCCAGTACTTC
TRBV7-2,TRBD1,TRBJ2-5,NA,CASSPPPGTGKETQYF,TGTGCCAGCAGCCCACCACCGGGGACAGGGAAAGAGACCCAGTACTTC
TRBV18,NA,TRBJ2-7,NA,CASSRDPLGSLSSYEQYF,TGTGCCAGCTCACGGGATCCTTTAGGGTCCCTGAGCTCCTACGAGCAGTACTTC
TRBV2,NA,TRBJ1-6,NA,CASSEGLLNSPLHF,TGTGCCAGCAGTGAGGGACTATTGAATTCACCCCTCCACTTT
TRBV5-6,TRBD1,TRBJ1-6,NA,CASSFLEGGQSPLHF,TGTGCCAGCAGCTTTCTTGAAGGGGGACAGTCACCCCTCCACTTT
TRBV11-1,NA,TRBJ2-3,NA,CAAQNGLDTQYF,TGTGCCGCTCAAAACGGGTTGGATACGCAGTATTTT
TRBV10-2,NA,TRBJ1-6,NA,CASSASNSPLHF,TGCGCCAGCAGTGCGTCTAATTCACCCCTCCACTTT
TRBV7-2,TRBD1,TRBJ2-4,NA,CASSLVGDSPQYF,TGTGCCAGCAGCTTAGTGGGGGACAGCCCTCAGTACTTC
TRBV25-1,NA,TRBJ2-5,NA,CASTKSIGTSQETQYF,TGTGCCAGCACCAAATCTATCGGGACGTCCCAAGAGACCCAGTACTTC
TRBV11-1,TRBD2,TRBJ2-5,NA,CASSSWTSGRSETQYF,TGTGCCAGCAGCTCTTGGACTAGCGGGAGATCAGAGACCCAGTACTTC
TRBV20-1,NA,TRBJ2-5,NA,CSASVGERRYF,TGCAGTGCTAGTGTGGGAGAACGACGGTACTTC
TRBV28,NA,TRBJ2-1,NA,CASISTMDEQFF,TGTGCCAGCATTTCCACGATGGATGAGCAGTTCTTC
TRBV7-9,NA,TRBJ2-7,few,CASSYSGTHYEQYF,TGTGCCAGCAGCTACTCCGGGACGCACTACGAGCAGTACTTC
TRBV4-2,NA,TRBJ2-5,NA,CASSQDPRGETQYF,TGTGCCAGCAGCCAAGATCCTCGGGGAGAGACCCAGTACTTC
TRBV20-1,NA,TRBJ2-7,NA,CSARVGASSYEQYF,TGCAGTGCTAGAGTCGGGGCCAGCTCCTACGAGCAGTACTTC
TRBV20-1,TRBD2,TRBJ2-7,NA,CSARPGLAGHEQYF,TGCAGTGCTAGACCAGGGCTAGCGGGTCACGAGCAGTACTTC
TRBV20-1,TRBD1,TRBJ1-1,few,CSARGGTVNTEAFF,TGCAGTGCTAGGGGGGGGACAGTGAACACTGAAGCTTTCTTT
TRBV5-1,NA,TRBJ1-1,NA,CASSPRMGIDTEAFF,TGCGCCAGCAGCCCCCGGATGGGTATAGACACTGAAGCTTTCTTT
TRBV28,TRBD2,TRBJ2-3,few,CASSPTTSGGTDTQYF,TGTGCCAGCAGTCCTACGACTAGCGGTGGAACAGATACGCAGTATTTT
TRBV7-9,NA,TRBJ2-4,NA,CASSPGPRLAKNIQYF,TGTGCCAGCAGCCCGGGCCCCCGCTTAGCCAAAAACATTCAGTACTTC
TRBV5-1,NA,TRBJ1-1,NA,CASSLDSMNTEAFF,TGCGCCAGCAGCTTGGACAGCATGAACACTGAAGCTTTCTTT
TRBV6-1,NA,TRBJ1-6,NA,CASSRGEGSSYNSPLHF,TGTGCCAGCAGTCGGGGGGAGGGGAGCTCCTATAATTCACCCCTCCACTTT
TRBV5-5,NA,TRBJ2-1,NA,CASSSDAIPLNEQFF,TGTGCCAGCAGCTCGGACGCGATCCCCCTCAATGAGCAGTTCTTC